A few counts support the clone carrying this TCR beta chain. What it recognizes is unknown. The data derive from a study of cytomegalovirus exposure and HLA in healthy donors. Study-level results: Researchers left out some V segments, among them TRBV6-2 and TRBV6-3, as indistinguishable. In a later analysis, an Asian-associated ancestry cluster reportedly showed fewer N-insertions than the roughly 700-donor mean. Serostatus for CMV was the only available immune exposure information.

The primer mix had 60 Vbeta and 13 Jbeta primers. Generated by immunoSEQ multiplex PCR, the TCRdb table keeps only in-frame clones and is missing some. Among 100,000 to 150,000 clones listed, roughly 17% were seen once. Trimming removed 10 bases at V and 4 bases at J, with 8 bases between. CDR1 and CDR2 from the germline V gene are ENHRY and SYGVKD. This CDR3 spans 10 amino acids. The chain employs TRBV10-3 and TRBJ2-7; D remains unclear. The source of this sequence is a female donor in good health and CMV-seropositive. The sample comprised PBMCs. CDR3: CATKEYEQYF. DNA of the CDR3: TGTGCCACCAAGGAGTACGAGCAGTACTTC.